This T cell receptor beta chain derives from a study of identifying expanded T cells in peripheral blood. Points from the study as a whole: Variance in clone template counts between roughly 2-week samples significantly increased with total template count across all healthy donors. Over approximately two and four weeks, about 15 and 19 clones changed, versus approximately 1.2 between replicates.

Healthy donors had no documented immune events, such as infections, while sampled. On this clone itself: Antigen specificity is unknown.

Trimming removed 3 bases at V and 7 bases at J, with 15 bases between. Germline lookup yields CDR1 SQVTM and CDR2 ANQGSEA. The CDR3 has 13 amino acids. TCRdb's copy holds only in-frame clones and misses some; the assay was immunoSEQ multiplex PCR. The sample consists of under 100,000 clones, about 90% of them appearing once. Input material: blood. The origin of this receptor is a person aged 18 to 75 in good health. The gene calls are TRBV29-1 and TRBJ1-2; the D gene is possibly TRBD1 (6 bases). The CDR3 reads CSVEGGGSGGYTF. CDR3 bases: TGCAGCGTTGAGGGAGGGGGTAGCGGTGGCTACACCTTC.